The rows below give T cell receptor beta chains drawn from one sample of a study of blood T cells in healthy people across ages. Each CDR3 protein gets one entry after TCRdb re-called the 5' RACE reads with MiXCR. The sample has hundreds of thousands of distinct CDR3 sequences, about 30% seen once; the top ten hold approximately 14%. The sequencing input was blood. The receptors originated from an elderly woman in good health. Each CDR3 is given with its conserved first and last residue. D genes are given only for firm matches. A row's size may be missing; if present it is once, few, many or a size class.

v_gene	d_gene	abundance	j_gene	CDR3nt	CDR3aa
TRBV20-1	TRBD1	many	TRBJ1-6	TGCAGTGCTAGAGATTGGCGGGACAGCTTTTCACCCCTCCACTTT	CSARDWRDSFSPLHF
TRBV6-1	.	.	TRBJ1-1	TGTGCCAGCAGTGTATGGGGGAACACTGAAGCTTTCTTT	CASSVWGNTEAFF
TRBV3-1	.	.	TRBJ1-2	TGTGCCAGCAGCCTCGGACCTCTGGGTGGCTACGCCTTC	CASSLGPLGGYAF
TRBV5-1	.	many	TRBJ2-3	TGCGCCAGCAGCCCTAATGGGGTAGGAACAGATACGCAGTATTTT	CASSPNGVGTDTQYF
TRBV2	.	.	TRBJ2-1	TGTGCCAGCAGTAAGGTAGAAAATGAGCAGTTCTTC	CASSKVENEQFF
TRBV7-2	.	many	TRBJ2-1	TGTGCCAGCAGCTTCCCGGGCCGATACAATGAGCAGTTCTTC	CASSFPGRYNEQFF
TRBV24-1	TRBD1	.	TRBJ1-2	TGTGCCACCAGTGATTCTCGCCGGGACAGGGGCGATAACTATGGCTACACCTTC	CATSDSRRDRGDNYGYTF
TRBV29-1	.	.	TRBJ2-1	TGCAGCGTTGAAGAGGGACAGCAGTTCTTC	CSVEEGQQFF
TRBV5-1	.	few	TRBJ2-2	TGCGCCAGCAGCCCTTTACCCGGAGGGGGGGCAGACGGGGAGCTGTTTTTT	CASSPLPGGGADGELFF
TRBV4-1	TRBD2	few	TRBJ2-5	TGCGCCAGCAGCCCCCTCGGGGTTGTGGAAGCGGGGGGGGGGAATGAGCAGTACTTC	CASSPLGVVEAGGGNEQYF
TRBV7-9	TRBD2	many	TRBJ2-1	TGTGCCAGCAGCTTAACGGCGGGGGTAGCGACCAATGAGCAGTTCTTC	CASSLTAGVATNEQFF
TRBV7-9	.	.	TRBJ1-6	TGTGCCGGCAGCCCAAATGCGGGGGCTTCACCCCTCCACTTT	CAGSPNAGASPLHF
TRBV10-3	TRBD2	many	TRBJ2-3	TGTGCCATCAGTGACCGACTAGCGGGGAGTACAGATACGCAGTATTTT	CAISDRLAGSTDTQYF
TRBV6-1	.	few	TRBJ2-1	TGTGCCAGCAGTGAAACCGGGACGGACAATGAGCAGTTCTTC	CASSETGTDNEQFF
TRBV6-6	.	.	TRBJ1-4	TGTGCCAGCAGTCGGGGGAATGAAAAACCGTTTTTT	CASSRGNEKPFF
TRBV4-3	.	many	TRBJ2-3	TGCGCCAGCAGCCAACGATCCACTAGCACAGATACGCAGTATTTT	CASSQRSTSTDTQYF
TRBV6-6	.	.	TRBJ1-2	TGTGCCAGCAGTTACGTGGCAGGGGATAACTATGGCTACACCTTC	CASSYVAGDNYGYTF
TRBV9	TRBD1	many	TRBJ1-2	TGTGCCAGCAGCGGACCGGGACAGGGGATAGGGGGCTACACCTTC	CASSGPGQGIGGYTF
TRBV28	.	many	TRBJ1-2	TGTGCCAGCAAAAAAGGCGGAGGTTATGGCTACACCTTC	CASKKGGGYGYTF
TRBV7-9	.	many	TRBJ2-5	TGTGCCAGCAGCTTTAACACGGACCAAGAGACCCAGTACTTC	CASSFNTDQETQYF
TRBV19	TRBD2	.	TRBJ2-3	TGTGCCAGTAGTATACTAGCGGGGGGTGAAACCCCCGCGCGAGATACGCAGTATTTT	CASSILAGGETPARDTQYF
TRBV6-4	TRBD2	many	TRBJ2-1	TGTGCCAGCAGTGACTCCTTAGAGTTTCAGACTAGCGGGAGACACAATGAGCAGTTCTTC	CASSDSLEFQTSGRHNEQFF
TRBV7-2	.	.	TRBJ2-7	TGTGCCAGCAGCTTCACTACGAACACCTACGAGCAGTACTTC	CASSFTTNTYEQYF
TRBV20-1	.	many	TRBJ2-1	TGCAGTGCTGACGGAAAGAGCTCCTACAATGAGCAGTTCTTC	CSADGKSSYNEQFF
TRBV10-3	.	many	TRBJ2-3	TGTGCCGCCACCCGGGTCTCCACAGATACGCAGTATTTT	CAATRVSTDTQYF
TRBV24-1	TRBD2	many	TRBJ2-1	TGTGCCACCAGTGACGACTTGGGACTAGCGGGGGGCCCTAATGAGCAGTTCTTC	CATSDDLGLAGGPNEQFF
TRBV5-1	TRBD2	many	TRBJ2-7	TGCGCCAGCAGCTTTTCCTCCGGGACTACAAACGAGCAGTACTTC	CASSFSSGTTNEQYF
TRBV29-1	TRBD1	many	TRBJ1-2	TGCAGCGTTGGAACCACAGGGGGCCTGGGAGGCTACACCTTC	CSVGTTGGLGGYTF
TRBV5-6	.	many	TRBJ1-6	TGTGCCAGCAGCTACAGGGTACCGCCCCTCCACTTT	CASSYRVPPLHF
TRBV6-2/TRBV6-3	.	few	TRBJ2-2	TGTGCCAGCAGTTACGCAGCGAACACCGGGGAGCTGTTTTTT	CASSYAANTGELFF
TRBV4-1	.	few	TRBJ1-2	TGCGCCAGCAGCCAAGATCCGGGGACCAGGGTGTATGGCTACACCTTC	CASSQDPGTRVYGYTF
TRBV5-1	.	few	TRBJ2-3	TGCGCCAGCAGCTCGCAGGGGTGGGGCCCAGATACGCAGTATTTT	CASSSQGWGPDTQYF
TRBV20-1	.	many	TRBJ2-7	TGCAGTGCTAGAGACCCATTTGTGGATTGGAGTCGCTACGAGCAGTACTTC	CSARDPFVDWSRYEQYF
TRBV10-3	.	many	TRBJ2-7	TGTGCCATCAGTGAGTCTGGGAGCGCTAGCTCCTACGAGCAGTACTTC	CAISESGSASSYEQYF
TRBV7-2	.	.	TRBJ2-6	TGTGCCAGCAGCTTAGACGTACCTGGGGCCAACGTCCGGACTTTC	CASSLDVPGANVRTF
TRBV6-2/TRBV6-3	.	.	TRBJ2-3	TGTGCCAGCAGTTTATCCTGGTCAGATACGCAGTATTTT	CASSLSWSDTQYF
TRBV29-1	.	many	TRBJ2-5	TGCAGCGTTGATGAGGGGGGAGAGACCCAGTACTTC	CSVDEGGETQYF
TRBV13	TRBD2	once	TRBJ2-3	TGTGCCAGCAGCTTAGCCCTCGGACTAGCGGTCACAGATACGCAGTATTTT	CASSLALGLAVTDTQYF
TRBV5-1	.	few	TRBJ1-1	TGCGCCAGCAGCTTTGACAGTAGGATTGGGAACACTGAAGCTTTCTTT	CASSFDSRIGNTEAFF
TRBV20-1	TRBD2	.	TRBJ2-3	TGCAGTGCTAGTGAGACTAGCGGGGGTCGGGGTACGCAGTATTTT	CSASETSGGRGTQYF
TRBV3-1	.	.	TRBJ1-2	TGTGCCAGCACCCTAGGTCTTAGGGGCGGAGGTGGCTACACCTTC	CASTLGLRGGGGYTF
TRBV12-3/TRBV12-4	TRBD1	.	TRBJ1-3	TGTGCCAGCAGGAGACAGGGCCTCTCTGGAAACACCATATATTTT	CASRRQGLSGNTIYF